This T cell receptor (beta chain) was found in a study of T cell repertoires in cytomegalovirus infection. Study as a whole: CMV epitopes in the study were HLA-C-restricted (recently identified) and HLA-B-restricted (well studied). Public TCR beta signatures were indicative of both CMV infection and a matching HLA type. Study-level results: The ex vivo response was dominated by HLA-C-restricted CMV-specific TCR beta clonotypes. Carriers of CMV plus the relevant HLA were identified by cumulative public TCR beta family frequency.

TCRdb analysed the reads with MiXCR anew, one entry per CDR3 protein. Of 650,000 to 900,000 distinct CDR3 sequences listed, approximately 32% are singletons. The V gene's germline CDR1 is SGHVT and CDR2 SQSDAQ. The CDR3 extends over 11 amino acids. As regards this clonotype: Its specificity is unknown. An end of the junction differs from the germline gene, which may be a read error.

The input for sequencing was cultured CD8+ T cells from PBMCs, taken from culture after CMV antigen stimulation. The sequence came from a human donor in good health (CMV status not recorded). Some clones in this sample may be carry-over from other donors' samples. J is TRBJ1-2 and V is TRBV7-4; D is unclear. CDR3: CLIYGEDDYTF. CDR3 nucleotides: TGTTTAATTTATGGTGAAGATGACTACACCTTT.